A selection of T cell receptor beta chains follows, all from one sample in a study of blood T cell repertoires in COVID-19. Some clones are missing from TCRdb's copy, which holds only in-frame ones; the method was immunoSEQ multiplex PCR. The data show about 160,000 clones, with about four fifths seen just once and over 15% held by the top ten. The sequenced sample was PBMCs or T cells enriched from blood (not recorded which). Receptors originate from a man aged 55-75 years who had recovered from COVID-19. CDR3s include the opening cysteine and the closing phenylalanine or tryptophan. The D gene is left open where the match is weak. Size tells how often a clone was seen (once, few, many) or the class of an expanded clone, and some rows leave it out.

TGTGCCAGCAGCGTAGCGGGAAACGGAGGCACAGATACGCAGTATTTT | CASSVAGNGGTDTQYF | NA | TRBJ2-3 | NA | TRBV9 | 16
TGTGCCAGCAGCTCAACTAGCGGGAGGGCTTCCTACGAGCAGTACTTC | CASSSTSGRASYEQYF | TRBD2 | TRBJ2-7 | NA | TRBV7-9 | 16
TGTGCCAGCAGTCTAACCACCGGGGAGCTGTTTTTT | CASSLTTGELFF | NA | TRBJ2-2 | NA | TRBV27 | 12
TGTGCCAGCAGTCGGCAGGGGATCTCCTACGAGCAGTACTTC | CASSRQGISYEQYF | NA | TRBJ2-7 | NA | TRBV2 | 14
TGTGCCAGTGCTGACAGGGGGTACAATTCACCCCTCCACTTT | CASADRGYNSPLHF | TRBD1 | TRBJ1-6 | once | TRBV18 | 14
TGTGCCTGGAGTTCCAGGGCCCCAACTACCGGTGGCTACACCTTC | CAWSSRAPTTGGYTF | NA | TRBJ1-2 | few | TRBV30 | 15
TGTGCCAGCAGTGAATCGCCTATGCTGCAGTTCTTC | CASSESPMLQFF | NA | TRBJ2-1 | once | TRBV2 | 12
TGTGCCACCAGCAGAGATCTGACAGCGCTACACCAAGAGACCCAGTACTTC | CATSRDLTALHQETQYF | NA | TRBJ2-5 | NA | TRBV15 | 17
TGTGCCATCTCGCCTGGGGGCGACCAAGAGACCCAGTACTTC | CAISPGGDQETQYF | NA | TRBJ2-5 | few | TRBV3-1/TRBV3-2 | 14
TGCGCCAGCAGCTCTACCACTAGCGGGAGCTACGAGCAGTACTTC | CASSSTTSGSYEQYF | TRBD2 | TRBJ2-7 | NA | TRBV5-1 | 15
TGCAGTGCTAGTCCGAAAAGGGACAGTGCTTTGACTAATGAAAAACTGTTTTTT | CSASPKRDSALTNEKLFF | TRBD1 | TRBJ1-4 | NA | TRBV20-1 | 18
TGTGCCAGCAGTGAAACAGGGCGCACAGATACGCAGTATTTT | CASSETGRTDTQYF | NA | TRBJ2-3 | NA | TRBV6-1 | 14
TGTGCCAGCAGTAAGGACAGAGGGGATGTCTACGAGCAGTACTTC | CASSKDRGDVYEQYF | NA | TRBJ2-7 | NA | TRBV6-6 | 15
TGTGCCAGTACTCAGATGGGGGGGCGAGGGAATCAGCCCCAGCATTTT | CASTQMGGRGNQPQHF | NA | TRBJ1-5 | NA | TRBV19 | 16
TGTGCCATCAGTGACCCCCGAGGGGGGGTAAAGACTGAAGCTTTCTTT | CAISDPRGGVKTEAFF | NA | TRBJ1-1 | NA | TRBV10-3 | 16
TGTGCCAGCAGCTTGACGCCAGGGGGTCAGCCCCAGCATTTT | CASSLTPGGQPQHF | TRBD1 | TRBJ1-5 | few | TRBV5-5 | 14
TGTGCCAGCAAGGGGGCAGAGGGCAATCAGCCCCAGCATTTT | CASKGAEGNQPQHF | TRBD1 | TRBJ1-5 | NA | TRBV28 | 14
TGTGCCAGCAGCAAAAGGGAGTGCTGGGCAGATACGCAGTATTTT | CASSKRECWADTQYF | NA | TRBJ2-3 | NA | TRBV21-1 | 15
TGTGCCAGCAGTTCCGGACTAGCGGGGTCGGATGAGCAGTTCTTC | CASSSGLAGSDEQFF | TRBD2 | TRBJ2-1 | NA | TRBV6-6 | 15
TGTGCCAGCAGCTTTTTGGGGACAGGGCCTAATGAAAAACTGTTTTTT | CASSFLGTGPNEKLFF | TRBD1 | TRBJ1-4 | few | TRBV7-8 | 16
TGTGCCAGCAGCCAAGTTTTGGGACAGGGTAACGACGAGCAGTACTTC | CASSQVLGQGNDEQYF | TRBD1 | TRBJ2-7 | NA | TRBV14 | 16
TGTGCCAGCAGCTTAGGGACAGGGGTGGGGACTGAAGCTTTCTTT | CASSLGTGVGTEAFF | TRBD1 | TRBJ1-1 | NA | TRBV7-6 | 15
TGTGCCAGCAGCTTGGGACTGACAGGGGGCGACACTGGAAACACCATATATTTT | CASSLGLTGGDTGNTIYF | TRBD1 | TRBJ1-3 | NA | TRBV5-4 | 18
TGTGCCATCAGTGGGCAGGGGGGCGAGCAGTACTTC | CAISGQGGEQYF | NA | TRBJ2-7 | NA | TRBV10-3 | 12
TGTGCCAGCAGCCTCGACAGTTCCTCCCGGGAGCTGTTTTTT | CASSLDSSSRELFF | NA | TRBJ2-2 | NA | TRBV7-3 | 14
TGTGCCACCAGTACACCCGGGACAGGGTTAGGCGGCTACACCTTC | CATSTPGTGLGGYTF | TRBD1 | TRBJ1-2 | NA | TRBV24-1 | 15
TGTGCCAGCTCACCACCTAGGGGCAACCTCTATGGCTACACCTTC | CASSPPRGNLYGYTF | NA | TRBJ1-2 | NA | TRBV18 | 15
TGTGCCAGCAGACCTCGGACTAGCGGGGGGGCGGAGACCCAGTACTTC | CASRPRTSGGAETQYF | TRBD2 | TRBJ2-5 | NA | TRBV2 | 16
TGTGCCAGCACGTCTAGCGGCTCAACCTACGAGCAGTACTTC | CASTSSGSTYEQYF | TRBD2 | TRBJ2-7 | NA | TRBV6-5 | 14
TGCGCCAGCAGCTGGACAGGGTCGGGCTCTGGAAACACCATATATTTT | CASSWTGSGSGNTIYF | TRBD1 | TRBJ1-3 | NA | TRBV5-1 | 16
TGTGCCAGCAGCCTCCCAGGGAGGGCAAGCACCGGGGAGCTGTTTTTT | CASSLPGRASTGELFF | TRBD2 | TRBJ2-2 | NA | TRBV11-3 | 16
TGTGCCAGCAGCTTACAGGTAGGGGTCAATGAGCAGTTCTTC | CASSLQVGVNEQFF | NA | TRBJ2-1 | NA | TRBV9 | 14
TGTGCCAGCAACGTTGGAGAAGGTAGCAATCAGCCCCAGCATTTT | CASNVGEGSNQPQHF | NA | TRBJ1-5 | NA | TRBV7-8 | 15
TGTGCCAGCAGCTTGACAGGTAGCTCTGGAAACACCATATATTTT | CASSLTGSSGNTIYF | NA | TRBJ1-3 | NA | TRBV7-8 | 15
TGCAGCCTCTATCTAGCGGCGAGCTCCTACAATGAGCAGTTCTTC | CSLYLAASSYNEQFF | TRBD2 | TRBJ2-1 | NA | TRBV29-1 | 15
TGCGCCAGCAGCTCCGCCTTCGGGGAAACTGGAAACACCATATATTTT | CASSSAFGETGNTIYF | NA | TRBJ1-3 | NA | TRBV5-1 | 16
TGTGCCAGCAGCTTAGCGGGGACTAGAATAGAGACCCAGTACTTC | CASSLAGTRIETQYF | TRBD2 | TRBJ2-5 | once | TRBV7-8 | 15
TGTGCCAGCAGTGAATCCCGGGTCCTTCAGTACTTC | CASSESRVLQYF | NA | TRBJ2-4 | NA | TRBV6-1 | 12
TGTGCCAGCAGCCCTTGGGGGGTTGAATACAATGAGCAGTTCTTC | CASSPWGVEYNEQFF | NA | TRBJ2-1 | NA | TRBV5-4 | 15
TGCGCCAGCAGATGGACCGGGACAGGGGCCTTGAACACTGAAGCTTTCTTT | CASRWTGTGALNTEAFF | TRBD1 | TRBJ1-1 | NA | TRBV5-1 | 17
TGTGCCAGCAGCTTAAACCGGGACAGGGCTTCACCCCTCCACTTT | CASSLNRDRASPLHF | TRBD1 | TRBJ1-6 | NA | TRBV13 | 15
TGTGCCTGGAGTGTGGGACATTTGGAGACCCAGTACTTC | CAWSVGHLETQYF | NA | TRBJ2-5 | NA | TRBV30 | 13
TGTGCCAGCAGCTTGCGGGGGGCAAGCAATCAGCCCCAGCATTTT | CASSLRGASNQPQHF | NA | TRBJ1-5 | NA | TRBV5-6 | 15
TGTGCCACCAGTGATCCAGGGACAGGACGGGGGGAGCCCCAGCATTTT | CATSDPGTGRGEPQHF | TRBD1 | TRBJ1-5 | NA | TRBV24-1 | 16
TGTGCCATCAGTCCGGGACTAGCGGGAGCCGCAGATACGCAGTATTTT | CAISPGLAGAADTQYF | TRBD2 | TRBJ2-3 | NA | TRBV10-3 | 16
TGTGCCAGCACTAGGGGTGGCGAAAGGGAGCTGTTTTTT | CASTRGGERELFF | NA | TRBJ2-2 | NA | TRBV2 | 13
TGTGCCGCGGCAGGGGCTGGCAATCAGCCCCAGCATTTT | CAAAGAGNQPQHF | NA | TRBJ1-5 | NA | TRBV28 | 13
TGTGCCGGGCGCAACGGGGGGGGGAGGTATTTT | CAGRNGGGRYF | TRBD2 | TRBJ2-3 | NA | TRBV30 | 11
TGTGCCAGCAGCAAAGGGGGACAGGGGGCTGGGGAGCAGTACTTC | CASSKGGQGAGEQYF | NA | TRBJ2-7 | NA | TRBV21-1 | 15
TGTGCCAGCAGTTCTAGCGGTTCCTACGAGCAGTACTTC | CASSSSGSYEQYF | TRBD2 | TRBJ2-7 | NA | TRBV2 | 13
TGTGCCAGCAGCCGAAGGGGGACAGGGCGACCGTACTTC | CASSRRGTGRPYF | TRBD1 | TRBJ2-4 | NA | TRBV28 | 13
TGTGCCAGCAGCGTAGGTGGGGCGAAGTTTGCATATACGCAGTATTTT | CASSVGGAKFAYTQYF | NA | TRBJ2-3 | NA | TRBV9 | 16
TGTGCCAGCAGCCCATTAGCGGGAGGAGCCTACAATGAGCAGTTCTTC | CASSPLAGGAYNEQFF | TRBD2 | TRBJ2-1 | few | TRBV3-1/TRBV3-2 | 16
TGTGCCAGCAGTCGACAGGGGGTTTCCTACGAGCAGTACTTC | CASSRQGVSYEQYF | TRBD1 | TRBJ2-7 | once | TRBV27 | 14
TGTGCCGCGGCCGGGAGGGGGTACAATGAGCAGTTCTTC | CAAAGRGYNEQFF | TRBD2 | TRBJ2-1 | NA | TRBV10-3 | 13
TGTGCCAGCAGTTTATTATCCAGGGGCACTGAAGCTTTCTTT | CASSLLSRGTEAFF | NA | TRBJ1-1 | NA | TRBV28 | 14